One and the same sample provided the 5 T cell receptor beta chains below, sequenced in a study of metastatic and nonmetastatic thyroid tumors. Thyroid surgery was performed in patients who had received no treatment beforehand. TCRdb re-called clones from the PCR reads using MiXCR. This sample carries more than 65,000 clones, 14% of them seen once, and the ten largest clones take more than 6.5%. The sequenced sample consisted of blood. Receptor source: a male donor with papillary thyroid cancer or a benign thyroid nodule (not recorded which). Some clones in this sample may be carry-over from other donors' samples.

The chain combines TRBV6-1 with TRBJ1-3, with D possibly TRBD1 on 5 matching bases. V was cut by 6 bases and J by 8 bases, with 14 bases left in between. Germline V gene sequence: CDR1 MNHNS, CDR2 SASEGT. The CDR3 spans 13 residues. In nucleotides, the CDR3 is TGTGCCAGCAGCCCCTGGGGGAGAGACACCATATATTTT. It is translated as CASSPWGRDTIYF.

This chain connects TRBV5-4 to TRBJ2-5; 11 bases align to TRBD1. V gave up 4 bases and J gave up 3 bases; unmatched junction bases: 8. From germline, CDR1 is SGHNT and CDR2 YYREEE (reference sequence). The CDR3 extends over 16 amino acids. The DNA of the CDR3 is TGTGCCAGCAGCCTTAGGACAGGGGGCGCAGAAGAGACCCAGTACTTC. Protein product: CASSLRTGGAEETQYF.

This clone was counted ten times or more. V usage is TRBV25-1 and J usage is TRBJ1-1; the match to TRBD1 covers 7 bases. The CDR3 has 14 residues. Germline-derived CDR1 and CDR2 are MGHDK and SYGVNS. The V gene end was trimmed by 4 bases and the J gene end by 7 bases; junction bases not matched to a gene: 9. The CDR3 region has the DNA TGTGCCAGCAGTGGATGGGACAGACTAAATGAAGCTTTCTTT. As protein: CASSGWDRLNEAFF.

This clone was recorded many times. This chain joins TRBV7-9 and TRBJ2-1; 8 bases align to TRBD2. Trimming cost V 1 base and J 6 bases; bases outside gene matches: 5. Germline V CDR1 and CDR2: SEHNR, FQNEAQ (reference sequence). This CDR3 has 15 amino acids. CDR3 sequence reads: CASSLGGLAANEQFF. As DNA, the CDR3 is TGTGCCAGCAGCTTAGGTGGACTAGCCGCCAATGAGCAGTTCTTC. Supplemented by reference TRBV7-9 and TRBJ2-1, the full variable domain reads DTGVSQNPRHKITKRGQNVTFRCDPISEHNRLYWYRQTLGQGPEFLTYFQNEAQLEKSRLLSDRFSAERPKGSFSTLEIQRTEQGDSAMYLCASSLGGLAANEQFFGPGTRLTVL.

This clone was counted ten times or more. The V and J genes are TRBV5-1 and TRBJ2-7, with 7 bases lining up with TRBD1. Germline CDR1 is SGHRS and CDR2 is YFSETQ. The trim removed 7 bases at V and 7 bases at J, leaving 11 bases unmatched. The CDR3 runs to 13 residues. CDR3 in DNA: TGCGCCAGCCGTATTGACAGGGATCGGGAGCAGTACGTC. Translated, it gives CASRIDRDREQYV.